This T cell receptor beta chain was profiled in a study of glioma-infiltrating T cells. Across the whole study: Glioblastomas were WHO grade IV, sampled at first diagnosis; low-grade were grade II.

Amplification of TCR alpha and beta CDR3 regions from RNA used iRepertoire nested multiplex PCR. Tissue mRNA or PBMC total RNA, roughly 100-400 ng, went into one-step reverse transcription and amplification. One entry per CDR3 protein results from TCRdb running MiXCR on the multiplex PCR reads. The table has about 410,000 distinct CDR3 sequences, 41% seen once. There are a few counts of this clonotype. Its antigen is not known. The CDR3 has 15 amino acids. The V gene's germline CDR1 is MDHEN and CDR2 SYDVKM. Trimming stripped 10 bases from V and 0 bases from J, with 18 bases between. Broader study findings: Tissue-blood divergence was below expectation in non-neoplastic patients, above in gliomas. Very few CDR3 sequences were shared between tissue and blood.

The gene calls are TRBV28 and TRBJ1-2, with D tentatively TRBD1 (6 bases). The source is a human donor with low-grade glioma or glioblastoma, undergoing nonglioma brain surgery, or in good health (not recorded which). Sample: glioma tissue, nonneoplastic brain tissue, or PBMCs (not recorded which). CDR3 nucleotides: TGTGCCAACCCAGGGAGGGGGAGGGCTAACTATGGCTACACCTTC. Amino acids: CANPGRGRANYGYTF.